This T cell receptor (beta chain) originates from a study of CD8+ T cells in alopecia areata. V was clipped by 0 bases and J by 2 bases, with 6 bases between them. The CDR3 sequence is 15 residues long. CDR1 and CDR2 from the germline V gene are SGHRS and YFSETQ. This clone has more than one count but fewer than ten. The authors extracted RNA and reverse transcribed it into cDNA as the sequencing template. The data were produced by immunoSEQ multiplex PCR, yet TCRdb's version contains in-frame clones alone and is incomplete. The data hold about 98,000 clones, with roughly 42% observed a single time. The clonotype was recovered from a human donor with alopecia areata. What was sequenced was CD4+ T cells sorted from blood. The chain uses TRBV5-1 and TRBJ2-6; D remains ambiguous. CDR3 protein: CASSLGDPGANVLTF. The DNA of the CDR3 is TGCGCCAGCAGCTTGGGTGATCCTGGGGCCAACGTCCTGACTTTC.